This T cell receptor beta chain was found in a study of cytomegalovirus exposure and HLA in healthy donors. The V gene lost 0 bases and the J gene lost 10 bases, with 16 bases spanning the gap. This CDR3 is 15 amino acids long. Germline V gene sequence: CDR1 SGHTA, CDR2 FQGTGA. The PCR used 60 Vbeta and 13 Jbeta primers. Method: immunoSEQ multiplex PCR; TCRdb's copy keeps in-frame clones and lacks some. The repertoire has approximately 150,000 clones, under 85% of them found once; the top ten carry roughly 4.5%. Source material: PBMCs. This TCR was sampled from a man aged 50-59 years in good health and CMV-seropositive. V is TRBV7-3 and J is TRBJ2-1; a possible D gene is TRBD1 (6 bases). This CDR3 is CASSLTGQGLGEQFF. For the CDR3, the DNA is TGTGCCAGCAGCTTAACGGGTCAGGGGCTGGGCGAGCAGTTCTTC.